The 32 T cell receptor beta chains below were found in one sample sequenced in a study of T cells expressing NK-cell markers (dated by TCRdb to the early 2020s). Libraries were constructed by 5' RACE. The instrument given in TCRdb is Illumina HiSeq 2000. TCRdb reprocessed the reads, reporting each CDR3 protein sequence once and no DNA. In this sample's table one finds about 300,000 distinct CDR3 sequences. The top ten constitute around 4% of the sample. Sequenced sample: blood T cells: a sorted CD56 or NKG2C T cell subset, CD4+ or CD8+ T cells, or bulk PBMC T cells (not recorded which). These receptors came from a woman aged 18 to 69 in good health.

The rearrangement links TRBV20-1 to TRBJ1-1. The V gene's germline CDR1 is DFQATT and CDR2 SNEGSKA (reference sequence). The CDR3 sequence is 14 residues long. This chain's CDR3 is CSASPPIIRTEAFF.

This chain links TRBV27 with TRBJ2-1. The CDR3 is made up of 14 amino acids. Per germline, CDR1 MNHEY and CDR2 SMNVEV (reference sequence). This CDR3 reads CASSLRSVRDEQFF.

The chain joins TRBV7-2 to TRBJ2-2. CDR3 size: 12 residues. The germline gives CDR1 SGHTA, CDR2 FQGNSA. CDR3 region: CASSPRRGELFF. Full variable domain (rest looked up from reference TRBV7-2 and TRBJ2-2): GAGVSQSPSNKVTEKGKDVELRCDPISGHTALYWYRQSLGQGLEFLIYFQGNSAPDKSGLPSDRFSAERTGGSVSTLTIQRTQQEDSAVYLCASSPRRGELFFGEGSRLTVL.

The chain carries TRBV9 and TRBJ2-2; TCRdb proposes TRBD2, but this gene call is untestable without DNA. The CDR3 spans 15 residues. From germline, CDR1 is SGDLS and CDR2 YYNGEE. The CDR3 sequence: CASSAQGPRGGELFF.

This chain joins TRBV13 and TRBJ2-7; the D gene TCRdb calls, TRBD2, cannot be checked with no DNA. CDR3 length: 14 amino acids. Germline V gene sequence: CDR1 PRHDT, CDR2 FYEKMQ (reference sequence). The CDR3 sequence: CASSPLDSKYEQYF.

V gene TRBV19 combines with J gene TRBJ2-7; the TRBD1 assignment by TCRdb is unverifiable without DNA. The CDR3 runs to 14 residues. Germline V gives CDR1 LNHDA, CDR2 SQIVND (reference sequence). The chain's CDR3 is CASTERGQPYEQYF.

The gene calls are TRBV20-1 and TRBJ2-2; lacking DNA, the TRBD2 call made by TCRdb goes unchecked. CDR3 length equals 15 residues. Germline CDR1 is DFQATT and CDR2 is SNEGSKA (reference sequence). The CDR3 loop reads CSARGGRTNTGELFF.

This chain joins TRBV6-2 or TRBV6-3 and TRBJ1-1. CDR1 is MNHEY and CDR2 is SVGEGT in the germline V gene. The CDR3 spans 14 residues. This CDR3 reads CASSYSSPNTEAFF.

V and J are TRBV4-3 and TRBJ1-4; the TCRdb call, TRBD1, lacks DNA for checking. Per germline, CDR1 LGHNA and CDR2 YSLEER. The CDR3 is 16 amino acids. The CDR3 spells CASSQGPALGEEKLFF.

This chain uses TRBV12-3 or TRBV12-4 with TRBJ1-2; with no DNA, the TCRdb D assignment of TRBD1 cannot be verified. CDR3 length: 13 amino acids. The CDR3 loop is CASSRGQIYGYTF.

This rearrangement joins TRBV5-4 to TRBJ2-3. Germline values: CDR1 SGHNT, CDR2 YYREEE (reference sequence). The CDR3 is 15 residues long. The CDR3 spells CASSPVSAYPDTQYF.

The genes are TRBV4-2 and TRBJ1-2; with no DNA, the TCRdb D assignment of TRBD1 cannot be verified. Germline V gene lookup returns CDR1 LGHNA and CDR2 YNFKEQ. CDR3 length: 11 residues. The CDR3 loop reads CASSDGGRYTF.

The rearrangement uses TRBV20-1 and TRBJ1-2; TCRdb gives TRBD1 as the D gene, but with no DNA this cannot be confirmed. CDR3 length: 15 amino acids. Germline CDR1 is DFQATT and CDR2 is SNEGSKA (reference sequence). CDR3 protein: CSARAYPTLREGYTF.

The genes are TRBV5-1 and TRBJ1-4; TCRdb picks TRBD1, but there is no DNA to check that call. The CDR3 spans 15 residues. CDR1 and CDR2 (germline): SGHRS, YFSETQ. The CDR3 reads CASRDRQGTNEKLFF.

The chain joins TRBV6-1 to TRBJ2-3; TCRdb designates TRBD1, a call that cannot be tested without DNA. Germline CDR1 and CDR2: MNHNS and SASEGT. The CDR3 runs 17 residues. CDR3 region: CASSGTLGRGGTDTQYF.

The chain couples TRBV5-1 to TRBJ2-5. This CDR3 is 15 amino acids long. CDR1 is SGHRS and CDR2 is YFSETQ in the germline V gene. The CDR3 reads CASSFADPHPRTQYF. Complete variable domain (other parts from reference TRBV5-1 and TRBJ2-5): KAGVTQTPRYLIKTRGQQVTLSCSPISGHRSVSWYQQTPGQGLQFLFEYFSETQRNKGNFPGRFSGRQFSNSRSEMNVSTLELGDSALYLCASSFADPHPRTQYFGPGTRLLVL.

The CDR3 reads CASSSIAGLLF. The chain links TRBV7-9 to TRBJ2-7; TCRdb indicates TRBD2, and absent DNA this call remains unverified. The CDR3 length is 11 residues. The germline gives CDR1 SEHNR, CDR2 FQNEAQ (reference sequence).

CDR3 residues: CASSLRGFSNYGYTF. This chain joins TRBV6-1 and TRBJ1-2; no DNA is available, so the TRBD1 call from TCRdb remains unchecked. The germline V gene encodes CDR1 MNHNS and CDR2 SASEGT. The CDR3 consists of 15 residues.

The chain links TRBV29-1 to TRBJ1-2; no DNA is available, so the TRBD1 call from TCRdb remains unchecked. CDR1 is SQVTM and CDR2 is ANQGSEA in the germline V gene. CDR3 length: 13 amino acids. The CDR3 here is CSALRGRAYGYTF.

V gene TRBV30 combines with J gene TRBJ2-3; TCRdb's D gene call, TRBD2, goes unchecked for lack of DNA. The CDR3 totals 18 residues. Germline values: CDR1 GTSNPN, CDR2 SVGIG (reference sequence). The CDR3 here is CAWSHGASGARSTDTQYF. The entire variable domain, with the rest obtained from reference TRBV30 and TRBJ2-3, is as follows: SQTIHQWPATLVQPVGSPLSLECTVEGTSNPNLYWYRQAAGRGLQLLFYSVGIGQISSEVPQNLSASRPQDRQFILSSKKLLLSDSGFYLCAWSHGASGARSTDTQYFGPGTRLTVL.

The V call is TRBV2, the J call TRBJ1-5. From germline, CDR1 is SNHLY and CDR2 FYNNEI. The CDR3 contains 14 residues. CDR3 residues: CASSEHQGNQPQHF. The full variable domain, rest sourced from reference TRBV2 and TRBJ1-5, is EPEVTQTPSHQVTQMGQEVILRCVPISNHLYFYWYRQILGQKVEFLVSFYNNEISEKSEIFDDQFSVERPDGSNFTLKIRSTKLEDSAMYFCASSEHQGNQPQHFGDGTRLSIL.

This chain's CDR3 is CASSLTGRGGNTIYF. This chain connects TRBV12-3 or TRBV12-4 to TRBJ1-3; as DNA is missing, the TRBD1 call by TCRdb cannot be tested. The length of the CDR3 is 15 residues.

CDR3 residues: CASSPGLALGQTQYF. V gene TRBV27 combines with J gene TRBJ2-5; with no DNA, the TCRdb D assignment of TRBD2 cannot be verified. Germline V CDR1 and CDR2: MNHEY, SMNVEV (reference sequence). The CDR3 spans 15 residues.

The chain recombines TRBV30 with TRBJ1-1. Germline V lookup: CDR1 GTSNPN, CDR2 SVGIG (reference sequence). The CDR3 has 13 residues. CDR3 in amino acids: CAWSRSANTEAFF.

The chain links TRBV29-1 to TRBJ1-6; as DNA is missing, the TRBD1 call by TCRdb cannot be tested. CDR3 length: 16 residues. Germline-derived CDR1 and CDR2 are SQVTM and ANQGSEA. This CDR3 is CSGLRSRDGYNSPLHF.

CDR3: CASSPTALFSYNEQFF. The rearrangement links TRBV7-2 to TRBJ2-1. This CDR3 is built from 16 residues. Germline V gene sequence: CDR1 SGHTA, CDR2 FQGNSA.

V and J are TRBV20-1 and TRBJ1-2; the TRBD1 assignment by TCRdb is unverifiable without DNA. Germline V gene sequence: CDR1 DFQATT, CDR2 SNEGSKA (reference sequence). This CDR3 spans 13 amino acids. CDR3 in amino acids: CSARRDSHYGYTF.

V gene TRBV7-6 combines with J gene TRBJ2-6. CDR3 length equals 14 residues. Germline CDR1 SGHVS, CDR2 FNYEAQ. CDR3: CASSFLAGANVLTF.

CDR3 in amino acids: CASSQLRGRGYAGELFF. The gene calls are TRBV14 and TRBJ2-2; TCRdb returns TRBD1, unconfirmable since there is no DNA. The length of the CDR3 is 17 residues. Germline V gene data show CDR1 as SGHDN and CDR2 as FVKESK.

The genes are TRBV20-1 and TRBJ2-1. The length of the CDR3 is 13 residues. Germline loops: CDR1 DFQATT, CDR2 SNEGSKA (reference sequence). The CDR3 sequence is CSARARRLNEQFF.

The chain uses TRBV7-2 and TRBJ2-5; TCRdb selects TRBD1, and the lack of DNA leaves this call unchecked. The CDR3 runs to 14 residues. From germline, CDR1 is SGHTA and CDR2 FQGNSA. This CDR3 is CASSVARAQETQYF.

The chain has TRBV3-1 and TRBJ1-6; TCRdb's D call of TRBD1 is untestable without DNA. Germline CDR1 and CDR2: LGHDT and YNNKEL (reference sequence). This CDR3 region has 16 residues. The CDR3 loop is CASSHPGTVGNSPLHF. Drawing the rest from reference TRBV3-1 and TRBJ1-6, the complete variable domain is DTAVSQTPKYLVTQMGNDKSIKCEQNLGHDTMYWYKQDSKKFLKIMFSYNNKELIINETVPNRFSPKSPDKAHLNLHINSLELGDSAVYFCASSHPGTVGNSPLHFGNGTRLTVT.